A selection of T cell receptor beta chains follows, all from one sample in a study of blood T cell repertoires in COVID-19. Clones were read by immunoSEQ multiplex PCR, and TCRdb kept only the in-frame ones, dropping some. Among some 110,000 clones listed, less than 90% were seen once. Sequencing was performed on peripheral blood. These receptor sequences come from a man aged 65-85 years who had recovered from COVID-19. Both conserved end residues are part of each CDR3. A D gene is named only where the DNA matches it firmly. Clone sizes are given selectively: once, few, many, or a class where the clone is expanded.

CDR3 protein	CDR3 DNA	D gene	V gene	J gene	clone size	CDR3 length
CASSGQASNTGELFF	TGCGCCAGCTCTGGACAGGCTTCGAACACCGGGGAGCTGTTTTTT	TRBD1	TRBV5-1	TRBJ2-2	NA	15
CASSLAQGADTQYF	TGCGCCAGCAGCCTCGCACAGGGAGCAGATACGCAGTATTTT	NA	TRBV5-1	TRBJ2-3	NA	14
CASSLGWSSLPGEAQYF	TGTGCCAGCAGCTTAGGATGGAGTAGCCTTCCCGGGGAGGCGCAGTATTTT	NA	TRBV7-2	TRBJ2-3	NA	17
CASSQGRNTEAFF	TGTGCCAGCAGCCAAGGCAGGAACACTGAAGCTTTCTTT	NA	TRBV4-2	TRBJ1-1	NA	13
CASSSTRSRGTPLHF	TGTGCCAGCAGCTCTACCCGAAGTCGGGGAACACCCCTCCACTTT	NA	TRBV7-6	TRBJ1-6	NA	15
CASSMGGNQPQHF	TGTGCCAGTAGTATGGGCGGCAATCAGCCCCAGCATTTT	NA	TRBV19	TRBJ1-5	NA	13
CASSQGETSGRLAKNIQYF	TGCGCCAGCAGCCAAGGCGAGACTAGCGGGAGACTAGCCAAAAACATTCAGTACTTC	TRBD2	TRBV4-1	TRBJ2-4	NA	19
CASFREKYNSPLHF	TGTGCCAGCTTCCGGGAGAAATATAATTCACCCCTCCACTTT	NA	TRBV11-3	TRBJ1-6	NA	14
CASSSRLAVGTDTQYF	TGTGCCAGCAGCTCCCGACTAGCCGTAGGCACAGATACGCAGTATTTT	TRBD2	TRBV11-2	TRBJ2-3	NA	16
CASSRYRGLLFF	TGTGCCAGCAGCCGTTACAGGGGCCTACTGTTTTTT	TRBD1	TRBV12-3/TRBV12-4	TRBJ1-4	NA	12
CASSPQGPLSNYGYTF	TGCGCCAGCAGTCCTCAGGGGCCCCTCTCTAACTATGGCTACACCTTC	NA	TRBV5-1	TRBJ1-2	NA	16
CATQGLYGYTF	TGTGCCACCCAGGGCCTCTATGGCTACACCTTC	NA	TRBV24-1	TRBJ1-2	NA	11
CASSLGPGSGSGSYEQYF	TGTGCCAGCAGTTTAGGGCCAGGGTCAGGTAGCGGGAGCTACGAGCAGTACTTC	TRBD2	TRBV27	TRBJ2-7	NA	18
CAWTRRYEQYF	TGTGCCTGGACACGGAGGTACGAGCAGTACTTC	NA	TRBV30	TRBJ2-7	NA	11
CSVPGGGPYNEQFF	TGCAGCGTCCCTGGGGGGGGCCCCTACAATGAGCAGTTCTTC	NA	TRBV29-1	TRBJ2-1	NA	14
CASSRNRGNEQFF	TGCGCCAGCAGCCGAAACAGGGGTAATGAGCAGTTCTTC	TRBD1	TRBV5-1	TRBJ2-1	NA	13
CASNLLAATGEKLFF	TGTGCCAGCAATCTCCTAGCTGCGACTGGGGAAAAACTGTTTTTT	NA	TRBV2	TRBJ1-4	NA	15
CAWSTVYNSPLHF	TGTGCCTGGAGTACAGTCTATAATTCACCCCTCCACTTT	NA	TRBV30	TRBJ1-6	NA	13
CASSLGLAAAGNEQFF	TGTGCCAGCAGCTTGGGACTAGCGGCCGCCGGGAATGAGCAGTTCTTC	TRBD2	TRBV11-2	TRBJ2-1	NA	16
CASKRAGDETQYF	TGTGCCAGCAAGAGGGCGGGAGATGAGACCCAGTACTTC	TRBD2	TRBV2	TRBJ2-5	NA	13
CASSPRGGITDTQYF	TGTGCCAGCAGCCCCCGCGGGGGTATAACAGATACGCAGTATTTT	TRBD2	TRBV28	TRBJ2-3	NA	15
CASSQAANQPQHF	TGCGCCAGCAGCCAAGCCGCGAATCAGCCCCAGCATTTT	NA	TRBV4-1	TRBJ1-5	NA	13
CASSASSGRYDNEQFF	TGTGCCAGCAGCGCCTCTAGCGGGAGATATGACAATGAGCAGTTCTTC	TRBD2	TRBV9	TRBJ2-1	once	16
CASSIHSINQPQHF	TGTGCCAGTAGTATACACAGTATAAATCAGCCCCAGCATTTT	NA	TRBV19	TRBJ1-5	NA	14